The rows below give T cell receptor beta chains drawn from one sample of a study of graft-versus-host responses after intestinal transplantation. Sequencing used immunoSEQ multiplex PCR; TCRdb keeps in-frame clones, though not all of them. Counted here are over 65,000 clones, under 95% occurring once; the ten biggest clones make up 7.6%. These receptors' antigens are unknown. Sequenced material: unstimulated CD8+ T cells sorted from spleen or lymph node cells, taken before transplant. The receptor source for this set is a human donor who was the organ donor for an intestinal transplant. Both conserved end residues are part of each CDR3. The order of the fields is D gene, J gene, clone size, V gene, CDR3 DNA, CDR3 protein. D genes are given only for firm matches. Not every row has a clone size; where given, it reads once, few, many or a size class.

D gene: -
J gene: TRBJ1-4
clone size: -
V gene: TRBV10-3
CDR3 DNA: TGTGCCATCAGTGATCCCTCCGTGGAGGAAAAACTGTTTTTT
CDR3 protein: CAISDPSVEEKLFF

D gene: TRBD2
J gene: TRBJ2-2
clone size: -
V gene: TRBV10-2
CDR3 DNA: TGCGCCAGCAGTGAGGGGACTAGCGAGGTTAGCACCGGGGAGCTGTTTTTT
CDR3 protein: CASSEGTSEVSTGELFF

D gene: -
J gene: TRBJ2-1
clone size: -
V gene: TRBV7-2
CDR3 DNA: TGTGCCAGCAGCTTAGACGTGTACAATGAGCAGTTCTTC
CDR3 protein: CASSLDVYNEQFF

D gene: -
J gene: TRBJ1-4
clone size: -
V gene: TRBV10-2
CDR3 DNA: TGCGCCAGCGCCGCGCTTACGGGTTACGAAAAACTGTTTTTT
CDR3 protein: CASAALTGYEKLFF

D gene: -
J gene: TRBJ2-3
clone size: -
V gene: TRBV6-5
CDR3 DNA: TGTGCCAGCAGTTACTTCGATTCAGATACGCAGTATTTT
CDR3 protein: CASSYFDSDTQYF

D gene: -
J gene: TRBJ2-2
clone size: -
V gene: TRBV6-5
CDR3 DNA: TGTGCCAGCAGTGAGGGGGGCGTGAGGGAGCTGTTTTTT
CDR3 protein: CASSEGGVRELFF

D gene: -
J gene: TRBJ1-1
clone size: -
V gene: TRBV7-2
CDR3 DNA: TGTGCCAGCAGCTGCCCTCTTTGCAAGAACACTGAAGCTTTCTTT
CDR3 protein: CASSCPLCKNTEAFF

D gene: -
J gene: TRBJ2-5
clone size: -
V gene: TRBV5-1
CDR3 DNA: TGCGCCAGCAGCTTGGGGGGGCATGAGCAGTACTTC
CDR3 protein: CASSLGGHEQYF

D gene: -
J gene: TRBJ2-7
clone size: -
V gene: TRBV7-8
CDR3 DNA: TGTGCCAGTCAAAATCTCGGGAAAGTCCACGAGCAGTACTTC
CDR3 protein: CASQNLGKVHEQYF

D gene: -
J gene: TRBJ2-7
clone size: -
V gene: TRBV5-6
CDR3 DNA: TGTGCCAGCAGCGACATCAGCTCCTACGAGCAGTACTTC
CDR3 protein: CASSDISSYEQYF

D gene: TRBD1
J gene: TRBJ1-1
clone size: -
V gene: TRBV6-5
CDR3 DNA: TGTGCCAGCAGGAGACAGGGGAACACTGAAGCTTTCTTT
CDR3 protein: CASRRQGNTEAFF

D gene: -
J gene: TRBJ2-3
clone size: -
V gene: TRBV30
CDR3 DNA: TGTGCCTGGAGTGGCACGGCAGATACGCAGTATTTT
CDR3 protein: CAWSGTADTQYF

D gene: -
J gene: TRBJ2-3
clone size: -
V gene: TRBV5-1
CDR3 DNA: TGCGCCAGCAGCTTGGAAGACACAGATACGCAGTATTTT
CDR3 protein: CASSLEDTDTQYF

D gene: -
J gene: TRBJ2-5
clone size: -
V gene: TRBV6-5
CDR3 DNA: TGTGCCAGCAGTTACTCGATAGGCAGGGGAGTCGGGACCCAGTACTTC
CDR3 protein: CASSYSIGRGVGTQYF

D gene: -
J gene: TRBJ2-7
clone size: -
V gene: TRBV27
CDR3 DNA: TGTGCCAGCAGTTTTGAAGGGAGGTCCTACGAGCAGTACTTC
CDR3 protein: CASSFEGRSYEQYF

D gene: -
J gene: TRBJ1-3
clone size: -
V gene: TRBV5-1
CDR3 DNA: TGCGCCAGCAGCCCCGTTGCAGGACCTGGAAACACCATATATTTT
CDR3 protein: CASSPVAGPGNTIYF

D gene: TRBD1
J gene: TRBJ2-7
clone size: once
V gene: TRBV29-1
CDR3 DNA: TGCAGCGTGGCCCGGGACAGCAGTTCCTACGAGCAGTACTTC
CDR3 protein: CSVARDSSSYEQYF

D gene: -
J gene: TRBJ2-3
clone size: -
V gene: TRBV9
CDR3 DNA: TGTGCCAGCAGCGCCCGTTCAGCGGGCCCAGATACGCAGTATTTT
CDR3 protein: CASSARSAGPDTQYF

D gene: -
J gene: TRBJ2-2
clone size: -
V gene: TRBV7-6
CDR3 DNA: TGTGCCAGCAGCTTAGCGGGGGAGTCCACCGGGGAGCTGTTTTTT
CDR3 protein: CASSLAGESTGELFF

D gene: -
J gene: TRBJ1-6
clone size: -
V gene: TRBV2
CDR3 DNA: TGTGCCAGCAGCTTCGGAGGGGCGTATTATTCACCCCTCCACTTT
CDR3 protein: CASSFGGAYYSPLHF

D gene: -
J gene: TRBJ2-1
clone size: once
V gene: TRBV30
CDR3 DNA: TGTGCCTGGAGTTACATCCGGGGATTAAAGTTGAATGAGCAGTTCTTC
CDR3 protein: CAWSYIRGLKLNEQFF

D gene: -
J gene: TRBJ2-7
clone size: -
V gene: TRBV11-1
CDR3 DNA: TGTGCCAGCAGCTTAGGACAGTTCTACGAGCAGTACTTC
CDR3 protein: CASSLGQFYEQYF

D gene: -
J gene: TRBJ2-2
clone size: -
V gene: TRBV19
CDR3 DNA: TGTGCCAGTAGTATCTGGACATCCCCCGGGGAGCTGTTTTTT
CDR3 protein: CASSIWTSPGELFF

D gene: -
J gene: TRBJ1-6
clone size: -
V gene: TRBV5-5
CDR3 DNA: TGTGCCAGCAGCTTGGTTGGGGGTGTGGAACCCCTCCACTTT
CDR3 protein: CASSLVGGVEPLHF

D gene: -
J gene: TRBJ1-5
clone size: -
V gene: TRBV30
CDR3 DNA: TGTGCCTGGAGTGTAGCCGGCCCCGGGCCCCAGCATTTT
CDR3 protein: CAWSVAGPGPQHF

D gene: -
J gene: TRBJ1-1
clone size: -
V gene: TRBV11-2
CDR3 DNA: TGTGCCAGCAGCCCCCGAGCTGGGGGGGGGCTGGGTACTGAAGCTTTCTTT
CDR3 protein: CASSPRAGGGLGTEAFF

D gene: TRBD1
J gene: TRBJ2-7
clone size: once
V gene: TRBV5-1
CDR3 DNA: TGCGCCAGCAGCTTGGGTTCGGGACAGATGTTCTACGAGCAGTACTTC
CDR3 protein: CASSLGSGQMFYEQYF

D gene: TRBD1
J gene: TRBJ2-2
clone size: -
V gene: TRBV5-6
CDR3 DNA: TGTGCCAGCAGCAGCTACAACGAGGGGGCCCTCTTGAACACCGGGGAGCTGTTTTTT
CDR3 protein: CASSSYNEGALLNTGELFF